This T cell receptor beta chain emerged from a study of identical twins (dated by TCRdb to about 2016). Regarding the study in general: The study deep-sequenced TCR alpha and beta repertoires from monozygotic twins, unrelated adults of various ages and cord blood to test whether fetal clonotypes persist. To rule out contamination, the twin experiments were replicated at different times with different library preparation protocols.

The cysteine opens and the phenylalanine closes a CDR3 of 13 amino acids. Here the CDR3 DNA is all that survives: 39 bases in frame from base 1. Trimming removed 2 bases from V and 2 bases from J, leaving 6 bases between the germline ends. This clonotype showed up many times. Which antigen it targets is not known. No qualities accompany the bases; no much larger clone lies one base away. Library preparation used 5' RACE. TCRdb lists the instrument as Illumina HiSeq 2000. A universal primer binding site was added through template switching, and the final cDNA carried a unique molecular identifier so that TCR cDNA molecules could be counted accurately. First-strand cDNA for TCR alpha and beta chains was synthesized from specific primers in the conserved constant-segment region. To control for contamination, every cDNA library carried two barcodes: a SMART-Mk sample barcode plus Illumina barcodes. TruSeq adapter sequences and Illumina sample barcodes were added in two successive PCR steps. TCR alpha and beta cDNA libraries were sequenced on the Illumina HiSeq platform with custom primers. On the study's bioinformatics: Raw reads were processed with MiGEC to extract unique molecular identifiers, and MiXCR was used to determine CDR3 positions. Recombination models were inferred per individual with the repgenHMM and IGoR tools using an EM algorithm. Shared clonotype analysis was performed with the tcR package in R, normalizing sharing by the product of cloneset sizes. Out-of-frame nonproductive sequences were analyzed to study raw recombination free of thymic and clonal selection effects. The public reads were quality trimmed at Q25 with fastp and then assembled into clones with MiXCR by TCRdb, keeping productive beta chains. CDR3 protein sequences are deduplicated, and each keeps its most common genes and DNA. The V and J calls and clone size are TCRdb's, not the authors'. In this sample the table shows 350,000 to 450,000 distinct CDR3 sequences, roughly 18% of which occur a single time. The top ten clonotypes cover approximately 12% of the sample.

Beyond this particular receptor, the publication reports: The excess sharing between twins in beta out-of-frame sequences was weaker because fewer shared sequences reduced the signal-to-noise ratio. Invariant T cells such as MAIT and iNKT could partly confound zero-insertion analyses, though diverse VJ usage argued against this for most clonotypes. Compared with coincidental sharing between unrelated individuals, out-of-frame TCR alpha sequences shared between twins had an excess of sequences with low generation probability. Fewer insertions were carried by abundant cord blood beta clonotypes, a similar but weaker trend appeared in young adult naive repertoires, and no such trend appeared in memory repertoires. In monozygotic twins, recombination models systematically underestimated out-of-frame TCR alpha sharing, but the models matched the sharing seen between unrelated individuals. Because the same donors could not be followed over many years, the conclusions depended on cross-sectional statistical analysis.

Only healthy Caucasian donors were included. The researchers also sequenced three unrelated adults who were not twins: a male aged 18 to 30, a male aged 50 to 59, and a female aged 50 to 59. Miltenyi CD45RO+ enrichment and human naive T-cell isolation kits were used to isolate memory (CD45RO+) and naive T cells from PBMC. Input material: naive T cells sorted from blood. The cell subset or site label on this specimen signifies: cells isolated with a human naive T-cell isolation kit. The sequence is built from TRBV12-3 or TRBV12-4 and TRBJ2-5; the D gene is not confidently resolved. The source of this sequence is a man between 50 and 59 years old in good health. The nucleotides read TGTGCCAGCAGTTTATACAGACAAGAGACCCAGTACTTC. Translated, it reads CASSLYRQETQYF.